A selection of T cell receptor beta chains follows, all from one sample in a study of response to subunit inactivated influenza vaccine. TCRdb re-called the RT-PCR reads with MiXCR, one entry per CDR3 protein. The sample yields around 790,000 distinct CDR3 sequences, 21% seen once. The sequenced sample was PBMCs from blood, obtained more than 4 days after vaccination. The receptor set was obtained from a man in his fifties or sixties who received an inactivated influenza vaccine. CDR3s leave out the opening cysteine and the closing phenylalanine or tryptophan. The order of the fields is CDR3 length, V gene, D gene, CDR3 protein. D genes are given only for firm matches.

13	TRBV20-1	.	SARDPLLAKNIQY
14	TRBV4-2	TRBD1	ASSQEDTGGLETQY
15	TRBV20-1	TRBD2	SARVPLAGTITDTQY
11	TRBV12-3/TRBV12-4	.	ASARAGNQPQH
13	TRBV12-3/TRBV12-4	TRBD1	ASSLGTGSRETQY
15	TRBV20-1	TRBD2	SARGPAGREGADTQY
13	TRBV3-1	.	ASSQDRDFTGELF
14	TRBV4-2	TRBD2	ASSQDLAGYTGELF
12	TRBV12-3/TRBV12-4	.	ASSLVHPGDEQF
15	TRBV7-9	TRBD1	ASSRDRNYAVNTEAF
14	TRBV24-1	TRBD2	ATSDRFGGAKDTQY
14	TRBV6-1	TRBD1	ASSGGTGGGLDEQF
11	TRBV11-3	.	ASSANRDEEAF
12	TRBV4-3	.	ASSLRGGTGELF
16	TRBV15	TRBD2	ATSRQLGSLAEQETQY
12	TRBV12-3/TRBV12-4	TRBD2	ASTSIGGINEQF
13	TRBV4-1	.	ASSQEVRGYDTQY
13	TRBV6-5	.	ASGYDTAWSETQY
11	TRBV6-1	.	ASSTRGHVTQY
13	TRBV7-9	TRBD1	ASSLGTARAYGYT
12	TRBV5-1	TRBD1	ASSRDRVVDGYT
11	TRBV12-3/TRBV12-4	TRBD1	ASSRTGSDEQY
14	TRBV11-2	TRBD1	ASSLAPDRFNQPQH
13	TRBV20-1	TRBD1	SAGGQLAMNTEAF
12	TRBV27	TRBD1	ASSRKGQGHEQY
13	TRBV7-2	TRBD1	ASSPETGLNAEAF
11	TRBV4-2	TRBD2	ASSRLADYEQY